This TCR beta chain originates from a study of blood T cells in healthy people across ages. General observations from the study: Diversity was higher, and naive CD4+ cells more numerous, in long-lived donors than in aged donors. Older individuals had lower TCR beta diversity per million T cells (the decline was roughly linear).

V dropped 1 base and J dropped 8 bases, with 15 bases sitting between them. CDR3 size: 14 residues. In germline, CDR1 is DFQATT, CDR2 SNEGSKA (reference sequence). Only a few counts were recorded for this clonotype. The antigen remains undetermined. A second PCR, run for 7 to 11 cycles, used a sample-barcoded 5' primer plus a J-beta primer mix. Every individual sample yielded 2.5 million or more paired-end reads (each containing CDR3). TCRdb reanalysed the 5' RACE reads using MiXCR and keeps one entry per CDR3 protein. The table has 1.5 million to 2 million distinct CDR3 sequences, around half seen once.

The receptor comes from a middle-aged woman in good health. Sequenced sample: blood. This chain uses TRBV20-1 with TRBJ2-1; weak D call: TRBD2 (5 bases). The CDR3 reads CSARVNSAADEQFF. The CDR3 DNA follows: TGCAGTGCTAGAGTGAATAGCGCGGCCGATGAGCAGTTCTTC.